This TCR beta chain was captured by sequencing in a study of blood T cells in healthy people across ages. V was clipped by 10 bases and J by 9 bases; unmatched bases: 19. The CDR3 contains 15 residues. CDR1 SGDLS and CDR2 YYNGEE come from the germline V gene. Drawn from each donor were approximately 9.2 milliliters of peripheral blood. Isolation yielded PBMCs, at least 7 million per sample, in every case. A minimum of 5 micrograms of total RNA was extracted per sample. Through a sample-barcoded 5' primer and a J-beta primer mix, a second PCR was run for about 7 to 12 cycles. Tags on each cDNA molecule came from a template-switch adaptor with 12 random nucleotides. In TCRdb, the 5' RACE reads were re-called with MiXCR into one record per CDR3 protein. The sample shows about 1.4 million distinct CDR3 sequences, around 59% of them seen only once.

The sample consisted of blood. The chain carries TRBV9 and TRBJ2-1, with 7 bases identical to TRBD2. The receptor was isolated from a man aged 18 to 29 in good health. CDR3 sequence: CASDKAGTASGEQFF. CDR3 nucleotides: TGTGCCTCCGACAAAGCGGGGACGGCGTCGGGTGAGCAGTTCTTC.